The present TCR beta chain was sequenced within a study of T cell responses to AZD1222 COVID-19 vaccine. Germline trimming cut 3 bases from V and 4 bases from J; bases unmatched to any gene: 4. CDR1 is MNHEY and CDR2 is SVGAGI in the germline V gene. The length of the CDR3 is 16 residues. Clones were read by immunoSEQ multiplex PCR, and TCRdb kept only the in-frame ones, dropping some. The table has 100,000 to 150,000 clones, over 70% seen once. The clonotype originates from an adult in good health. This chain connects TRBV6-5 to TRBJ2-2; 11 nucleotides agree with TRBD1. This specimen was peripheral blood, taken on day 0 of AZD1222 vaccination. The CDR3 region has the DNA TGTGCCAGCAGTTATTGGGGACAGGGGGGCACCGGGGAGCTGTTTTTT. As protein: CASSYWGQGGTGELFF.